This TCR beta chain was profiled in a study of breast tumors, draining lymph nodes, adjacent tissues. Study-level findings and limits: Compared with basal-like, luminal-like tumors shared significantly more repertoire with nontumor tissue.

This clonotype was counted ten times or more. Its antigen is as yet unknown. TCRdb re-called the multiplex PCR reads through MiXCR, storing one row per CDR3 protein. The table includes about 11,000 distinct CDR3 sequences, under 40% detected once. Trimming left V 2 bases short and J 0 bases short, with 5 bases between. CDR3 length equals 15 residues. The germline V gene encodes CDR1 MNHEY and CDR2 SVGAGI. The V gene is TRBV6-5, the J gene TRBJ2-6; D may be TRBD1 or TRBD2 (5 bases each). The origin of this receptor is a female donor with breast cancer. Some clones in this sample may be carry-over from other donors' samples. The sequenced material came from breast tumor tissue. This CDR3 reads CASSYGGSGANVLTF. The CDR3 DNA sequence: TGTGCCAGCAGTTACGGGGGCTCTGGGGCCAACGTCCTGACTTTC.